This T cell receptor (beta chain) was identified during a study of shared clonotypes between healthy human individuals. Study-level findings and limits: Four donors had around 5% of their naive CD4 clonotypes in common.

Note on this clone: Its antigen is not identified.

Generated by immunoSEQ multiplex PCR, the TCRdb table keeps only in-frame clones and is missing some. Of 2 million to 2.5 million clones in the sample, almost 96% were seen once. Trimming took 4 bases from V and 0 from J, leaving 17 bases between them. The germline V gene has CDR1 SGDLS and CDR2 YYNGEE. The CDR3 loop spans 18 amino acids. The chain uses TRBV9 and TRBJ2-6, with a weak D call TRBD2 (6 bases). Sequencing was performed on naive CD4+ T cells sorted from blood. The subset was: CD45RA+ positively selected. The origin of this receptor is a man aged 18-30 years in good health. The CDR3 coding sequence is TGTGCCAGCAGCCCCCAATGGGGCGGGATCTCTGGGGCCAACGTCCTGACTTTC. This codes for CASSPQWGGISGANVLTF. Full variable domain (outside the CDR3, taken from reference TRBV9 and TRBJ2-6): DSGVTQTPKHLITATGQRVTLRCSPRSGDLSVYWYQQSLDQGLQFLIQYYNGEERAKGNILERFSAQQFPDLHSELNLSSLELGDSALYFCASSPQWGGISGANVLTFGAGSRLTVL.